The source of this TCR beta chain is a study of vaccination effects on CD4 cells after COVID-19. Overall study: The cohort was immunized with two doses of either the BNT162b2 or mRNA-1273 vaccine. Peptides at around 9.9 ug/ml and IL-2 at 9.5 to 10 IU/ml were added to roughly 2 million PBMC per well.

When ten to eleven days of culture had elapsed, CD4+ T cells were isolated. Method: immunoSEQ multiplex PCR; TCRdb's copy keeps in-frame clones and lacks some. The sample yields tens of thousands of clones, 73% seen once. This clone was seen only a few times. The antigen is undetermined. The sequence derives from a human donor who received a COVID-19 vaccine. The starting material was CD4+ T cells from PBMCs cultured without peptide, obtained before COVID-19 vaccination.

DNA of the CDR3: TGTGCCAGCTCACCGAGACAGATTACTATGAACACTGAAGCTTTCTTT. Translating gives CASSPRQITMNTEAFF. This chain joins TRBV18 and TRBJ1-1, with a weak D call TRBD1 (5 bases). Germline values: CDR1 KGHSH, CDR2 LQKENI. Trimming removed 3 bases from V and 0 bases from J, with 14 bases in between. The CDR3 loop spans 16 amino acids.